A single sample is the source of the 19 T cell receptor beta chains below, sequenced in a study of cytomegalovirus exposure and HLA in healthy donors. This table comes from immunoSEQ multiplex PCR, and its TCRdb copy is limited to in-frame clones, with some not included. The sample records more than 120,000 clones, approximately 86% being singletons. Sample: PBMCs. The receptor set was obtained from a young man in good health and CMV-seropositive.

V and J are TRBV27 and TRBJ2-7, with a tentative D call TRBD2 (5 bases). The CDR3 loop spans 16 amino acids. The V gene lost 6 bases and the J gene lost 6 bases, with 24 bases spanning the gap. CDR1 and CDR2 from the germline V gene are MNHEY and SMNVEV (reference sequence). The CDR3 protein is CASRSGVGGIGAEQYF. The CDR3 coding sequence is TGTGCCAGCAGGTCCGGGGTCGGCGGTATTGGTGCCGAGCAGTACTTC.

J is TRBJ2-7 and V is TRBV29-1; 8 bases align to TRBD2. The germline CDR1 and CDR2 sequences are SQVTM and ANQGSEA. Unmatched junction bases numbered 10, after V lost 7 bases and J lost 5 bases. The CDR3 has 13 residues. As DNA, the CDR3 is TGCAGCGCCCAGGAGCGGGAGCCAAACGAGCAGTACTTC. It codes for CSAQEREPNEQYF.

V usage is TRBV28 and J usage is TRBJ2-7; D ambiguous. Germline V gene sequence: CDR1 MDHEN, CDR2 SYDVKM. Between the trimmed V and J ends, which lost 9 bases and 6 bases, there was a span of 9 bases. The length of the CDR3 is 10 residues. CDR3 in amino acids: CASKLVEQYF. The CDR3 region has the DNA TGTGCCAGTAAGCTAGTCGAGCAGTACTTC.

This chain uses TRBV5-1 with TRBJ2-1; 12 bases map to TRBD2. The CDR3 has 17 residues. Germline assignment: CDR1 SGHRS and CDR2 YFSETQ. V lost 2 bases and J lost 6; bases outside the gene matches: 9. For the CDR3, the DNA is TGCGCCAGCAGCTTTAATCTAGCGGGAGGGCTTGGCAATGAGCAGTTCTTC. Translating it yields CASSFNLAGGLGNEQFF.

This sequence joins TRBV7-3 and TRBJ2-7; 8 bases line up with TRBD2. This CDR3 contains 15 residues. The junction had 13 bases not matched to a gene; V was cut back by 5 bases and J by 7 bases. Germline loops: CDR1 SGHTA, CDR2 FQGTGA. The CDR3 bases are TGTGCCAGCAGCCTCGGACTAGCCGGGGGTGAGGAGCAGTACTTC. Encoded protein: CASSLGLAGGEEQYF.

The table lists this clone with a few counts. CDR3 residues: CASSQVNLVLAGAEQFF. In DNA, the CDR3 is TGCGCCAGCAGCCAAGTTAATCTCGTGCTAGCGGGAGCTGAGCAGTTCTTC. The rearrangement uses TRBV4-1 and TRBJ2-1, with 10 bases aligning to TRBD2. The CDR3 is 17 residues long. Trimming at V came to 1 base and at J to 9 bases, leaving 12 bases not matched to a gene. From germline, CDR1 is MGHRA and CDR2 YSYEKL.

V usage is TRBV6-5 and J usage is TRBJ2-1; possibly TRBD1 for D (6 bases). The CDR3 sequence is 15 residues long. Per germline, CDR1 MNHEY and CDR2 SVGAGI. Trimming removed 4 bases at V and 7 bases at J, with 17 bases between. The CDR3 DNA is TGTGCCAGCAGTTTCTTCCCGGGACAAGGGAATGAGCAGTTCTTC. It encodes CASSFFPGQGNEQFF.

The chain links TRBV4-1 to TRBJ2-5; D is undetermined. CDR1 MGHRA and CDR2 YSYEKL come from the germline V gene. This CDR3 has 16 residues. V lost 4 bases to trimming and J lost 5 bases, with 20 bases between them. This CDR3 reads CASSPSSLIFFETQYF. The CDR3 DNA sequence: TGCGCCAGCAGCCCAAGCTCTCTGATCTTCTTTGAGACCCAGTACTTC.

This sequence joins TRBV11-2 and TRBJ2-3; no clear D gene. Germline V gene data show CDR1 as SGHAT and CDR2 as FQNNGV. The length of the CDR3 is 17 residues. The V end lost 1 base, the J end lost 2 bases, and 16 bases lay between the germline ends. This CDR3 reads CASSLVRYRYSTDTQYF. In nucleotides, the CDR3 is TGTGCCAGCAGCTTAGTCAGGTATCGATACTCCACAGATACGCAGTATTTT.

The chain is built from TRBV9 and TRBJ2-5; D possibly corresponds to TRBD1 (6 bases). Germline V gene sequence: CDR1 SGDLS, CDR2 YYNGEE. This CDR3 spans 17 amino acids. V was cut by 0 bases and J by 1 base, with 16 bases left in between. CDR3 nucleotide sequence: TGTGCCAGCAGCGTAGGCCCCGGACAGACGGTCCAAGAGACCCAGTACTTC. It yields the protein CASSVGPGQTVQETQYF.

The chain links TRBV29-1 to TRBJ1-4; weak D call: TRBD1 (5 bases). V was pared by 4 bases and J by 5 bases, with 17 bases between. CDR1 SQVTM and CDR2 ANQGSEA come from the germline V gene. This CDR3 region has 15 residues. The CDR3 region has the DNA TGCAGCGTTGTTTTTTTGGGGCCAAGCAATGAAAAACTGTTTTTT. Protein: CSVVFLGPSNEKLFF.

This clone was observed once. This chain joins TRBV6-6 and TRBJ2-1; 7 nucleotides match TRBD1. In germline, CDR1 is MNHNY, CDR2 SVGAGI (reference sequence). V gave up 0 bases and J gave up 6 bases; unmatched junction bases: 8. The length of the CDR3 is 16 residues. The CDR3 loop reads CASSYSQQTGSNEQFF. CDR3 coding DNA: TGTGCCAGCAGTTACTCCCAACAGACAGGGTCCAATGAGCAGTTCTTC.

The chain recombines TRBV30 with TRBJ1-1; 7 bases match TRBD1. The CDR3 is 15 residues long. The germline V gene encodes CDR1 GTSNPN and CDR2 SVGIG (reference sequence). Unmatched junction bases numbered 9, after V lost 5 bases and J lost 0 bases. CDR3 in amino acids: CAWVGQSFMNTEAFF. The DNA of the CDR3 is TGTGCCTGGGTGGGACAGTCTTTCATGAACACTGAAGCTTTCTTT.

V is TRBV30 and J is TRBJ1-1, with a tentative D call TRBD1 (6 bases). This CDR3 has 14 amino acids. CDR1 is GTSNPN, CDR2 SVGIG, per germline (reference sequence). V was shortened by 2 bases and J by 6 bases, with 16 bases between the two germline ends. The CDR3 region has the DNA TGTGCCTGGAGTCAATTCAGGGGATTTGCTGAAGCTTTCTTT. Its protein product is CAWSQFRGFAEAFF.

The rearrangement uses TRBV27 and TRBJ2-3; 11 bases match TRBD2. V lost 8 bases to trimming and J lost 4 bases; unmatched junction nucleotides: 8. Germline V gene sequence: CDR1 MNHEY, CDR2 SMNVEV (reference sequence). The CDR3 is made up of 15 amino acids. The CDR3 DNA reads TGTGCCAGCGCCCGGACTAGCGGGCGGCCAGATACGCAGTATTTT. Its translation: CASARTSGRPDTQYF.

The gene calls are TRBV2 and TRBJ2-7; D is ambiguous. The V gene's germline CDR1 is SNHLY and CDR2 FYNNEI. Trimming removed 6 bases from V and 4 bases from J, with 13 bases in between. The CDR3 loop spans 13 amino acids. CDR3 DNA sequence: TGTGCCAGCAGGGGTCTAGTCGGATACGAGCAGTACTTC. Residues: CASRGLVGYEQYF.

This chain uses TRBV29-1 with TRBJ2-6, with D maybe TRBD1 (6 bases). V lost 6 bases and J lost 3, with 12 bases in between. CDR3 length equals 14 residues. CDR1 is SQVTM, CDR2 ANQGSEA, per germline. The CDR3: CSVQGSGGANVLTF. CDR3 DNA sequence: TGCAGCGTACAGGGAAGTGGTGGGGCCAACGTCCTGACTTTC.

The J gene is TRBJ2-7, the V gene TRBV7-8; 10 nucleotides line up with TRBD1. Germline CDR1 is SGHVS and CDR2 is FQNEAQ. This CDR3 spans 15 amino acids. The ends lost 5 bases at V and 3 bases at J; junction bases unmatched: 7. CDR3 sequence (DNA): TGTGCCAGCAGCCAACGCCGGGACAGGGGCTACGAGCAGTACTTC. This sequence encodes CASSQRRDRGYEQYF.

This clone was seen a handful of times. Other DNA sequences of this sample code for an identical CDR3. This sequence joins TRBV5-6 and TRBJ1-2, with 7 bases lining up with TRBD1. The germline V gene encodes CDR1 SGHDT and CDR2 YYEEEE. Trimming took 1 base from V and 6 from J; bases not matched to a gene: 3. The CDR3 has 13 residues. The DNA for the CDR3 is TGTGCCAGCAGCTTGCGACAGGGAGATGGCTACACCTTC. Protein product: CASSLRQGDGYTF.